The present T cell receptor beta chain was sequenced within a study of cytotoxic CD8 clonotypes in ibrutinib-treated CLL. Turning to the study itself: The study included some 10 relapsed/refractory and roughly 15 treatment-naive patients; about 17 had IGHV unmutated disease. Productive templates per sample averaged almost 260,000; productive rearrangements, 80,000 to 95,000. Study findings and constraints: With treatment, public clonotypes, which were uncommon, either contracted or remained stable.

Turning to this clone: Its target is unknown.

This table comes from immunoSEQ multiplex PCR, and its TCRdb copy is limited to in-frame clones, with some not included. The sample lists some 84,000 clones, 85% to 90% occurring once. The source material was PBMCs, sampled before ibrutinib treatment. This clonotype was sampled from a human donor with chronic lymphocytic leukemia.

The CDR3 DNA is TGTGCCAGCAGCTTAATAACAGACTATGGCTACACCTTC. Translation gives CASSLITDYGYTF. The genes are TRBV7-3 and TRBJ1-2; no firm D call. Germline loops: CDR1 SGHTA, CDR2 FQGTGA. Trimming removed 1 base at V and 3 bases at J, with 6 bases between. The CDR3 sequence is 13 residues long. The whole variable domain, filled in from reference TRBV7-3 and TRBJ1-2, reads GAGVSQTPSNKVTEKGKYVELRCDPISGHTALYWYRQSLGQGPEFLIYFQGTGAADDSGLPNDRFFAVRPEGSVSTLKIQRTERGDSAVYLCASSLITDYGYTFGSGTRLTVV.